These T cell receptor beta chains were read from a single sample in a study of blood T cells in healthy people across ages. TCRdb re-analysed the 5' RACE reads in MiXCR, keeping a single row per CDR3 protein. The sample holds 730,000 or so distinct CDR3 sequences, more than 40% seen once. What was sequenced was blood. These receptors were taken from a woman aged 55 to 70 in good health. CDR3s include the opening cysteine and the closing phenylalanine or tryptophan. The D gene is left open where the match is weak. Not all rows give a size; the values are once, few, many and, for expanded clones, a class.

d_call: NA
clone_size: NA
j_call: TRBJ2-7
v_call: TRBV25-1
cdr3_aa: CASSGGLVYEQYF
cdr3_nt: TGTGCCAGCAGTGGGGGGCTTGTCTACGAGCAGTACTTC

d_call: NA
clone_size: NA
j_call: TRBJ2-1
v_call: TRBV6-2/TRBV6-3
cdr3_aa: CASSYAITDNEQFF
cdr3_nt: TGTGCCAGCAGTTACGCGATTACTGACAATGAGCAGTTCTTC

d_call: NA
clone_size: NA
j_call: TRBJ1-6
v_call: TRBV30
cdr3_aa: CAWSAQDNSPLHF
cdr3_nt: TGTGCCTGGAGTGCACAGGATAATTCACCCCTCCACTTT

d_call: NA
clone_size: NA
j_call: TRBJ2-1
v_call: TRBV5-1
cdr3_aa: CASSLRQLNEQFF
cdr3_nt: TGCGCCAGCAGCCTTCGACAGCTCAATGAGCAGTTCTTC

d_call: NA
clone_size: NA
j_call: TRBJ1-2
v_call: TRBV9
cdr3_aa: CASSAGTLNYGYTF
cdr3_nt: TGTGCCAGCAGCGCCGGGACTCTAAACTATGGCTACACCTTC

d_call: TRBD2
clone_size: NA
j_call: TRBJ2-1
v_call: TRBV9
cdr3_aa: CASSPQRGVSQETQFF
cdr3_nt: TGTGCCAGCAGCCCACAGCGGGGTGTTTCCCAAGAGACCCAGTTCTTC

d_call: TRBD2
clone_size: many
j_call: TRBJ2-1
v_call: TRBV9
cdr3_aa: CASSPGLAGGNEQFF
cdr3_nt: TGTGCCAGCAGCCCGGGACTAGCGGGAGGTAATGAGCAGTTCTTC

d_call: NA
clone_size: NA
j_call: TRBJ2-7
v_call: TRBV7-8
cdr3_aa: CASSLPARVGSREQYF
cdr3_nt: TGTGCCAGCAGCCTTCCCGCCAGAGTAGGGTCGCGCGAGCAGTACTTC

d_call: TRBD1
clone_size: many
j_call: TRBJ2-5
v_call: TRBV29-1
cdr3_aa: CSVLQGETQYF
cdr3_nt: TGCAGCGTATTACAGGGGGAGACCCAGTACTTC

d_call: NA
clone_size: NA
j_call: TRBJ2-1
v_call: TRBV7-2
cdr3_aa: CASSFRTNEQFF
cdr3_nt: TGTGCCAGCAGCTTCCGGACTAATGAGCAGTTCTTC

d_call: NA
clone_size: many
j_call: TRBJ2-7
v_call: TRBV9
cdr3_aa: CASSVDSDTYEQYF
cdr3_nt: TGTGCCAGCAGCGTAGACAGCGATACCTACGAGCAGTACTTC

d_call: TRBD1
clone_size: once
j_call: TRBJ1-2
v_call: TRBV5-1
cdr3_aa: CASSSGQAVNYGYTF
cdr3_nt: TGCGCCAGCAGCTCGGGACAGGCCGTGAACTATGGCTACACCTTC

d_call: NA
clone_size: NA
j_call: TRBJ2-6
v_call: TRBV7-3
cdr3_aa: CASSSLGDPRSGANVLTF
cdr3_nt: TGTGCCAGCAGCTCCCTGGGGGACCCCCGCTCTGGGGCCAACGTCCTGACTTTC

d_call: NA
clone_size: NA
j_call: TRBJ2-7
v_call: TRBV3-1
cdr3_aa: CASSQVTETYEQYF
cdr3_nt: TGTGCCAGCAGCCAAGTGACGGAAACCTACGAGCAGTACTTC

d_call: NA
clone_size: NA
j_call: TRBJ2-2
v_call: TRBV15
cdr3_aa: CATSRDFGVSGELFF
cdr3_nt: TGTGCCACCAGCAGAGATTTTGGGGTTTCGGGGGAGCTGTTTTTT

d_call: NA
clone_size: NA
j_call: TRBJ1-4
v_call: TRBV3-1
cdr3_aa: CASSRVGPSPNEKLFF
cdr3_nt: TGTGCCAGCAGCCGGGTTGGACCTTCACCTAATGAAAAACTGTTTTTT

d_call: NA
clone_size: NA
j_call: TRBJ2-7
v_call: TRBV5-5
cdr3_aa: CASSAGLLYSYEQYF
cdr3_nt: TGTGCCAGCAGCGCTGGACTACTTTACTCCTACGAGCAGTACTTC

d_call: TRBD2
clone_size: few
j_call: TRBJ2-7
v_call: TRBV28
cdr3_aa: CASSVGGGNTYEQYF
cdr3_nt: TGTGCCAGCAGTGTCGGCGGGGGGAACACCTACGAGCAGTACTTC

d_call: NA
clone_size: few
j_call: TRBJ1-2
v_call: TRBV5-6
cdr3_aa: CASSLVPPQNYGYTF
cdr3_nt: TGTGCCAGCAGCTTGGTGCCTCCACAGAACTATGGCTACACCTTC

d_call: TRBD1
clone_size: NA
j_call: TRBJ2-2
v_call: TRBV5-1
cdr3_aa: CASGLTGSSTGELFF
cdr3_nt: TGCGCCAGCGGCTTGACAGGGTCGTCCACCGGGGAGCTGTTTTTT

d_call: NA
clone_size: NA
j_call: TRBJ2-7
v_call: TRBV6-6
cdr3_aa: CASSYSVAEQYF
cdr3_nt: TGTGCCAGCAGTTACTCAGTTGCCGAGCAGTACTTC

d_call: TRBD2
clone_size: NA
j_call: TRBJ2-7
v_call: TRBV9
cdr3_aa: CASSERGVTSGIYEQYF
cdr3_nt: TGTGCCAGCAGCGAACGGGGGGTGACTAGCGGAATCTACGAGCAGTACTTC

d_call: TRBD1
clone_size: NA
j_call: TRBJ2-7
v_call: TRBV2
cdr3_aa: CASSTTGTEFLEQYF
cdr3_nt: TGTGCCAGCAGCACCACCGGGACAGAATTCCTCGAGCAGTACTTC

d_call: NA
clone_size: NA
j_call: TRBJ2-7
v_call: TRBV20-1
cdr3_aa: CSAERTGSAYEHYF
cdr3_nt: TGCAGTGCAGAAAGGACGGGGAGCGCCTACGAGCATTACTTC

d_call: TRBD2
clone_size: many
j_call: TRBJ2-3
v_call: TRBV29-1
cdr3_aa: CSVRDGGGADTQYF
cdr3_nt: TGCAGCGTCAGGGATGGCGGGGGGGCAGATACGCAGTATTTT

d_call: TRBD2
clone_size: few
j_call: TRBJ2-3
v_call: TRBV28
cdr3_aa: CASSFPTRGRGGRATTDTQYF
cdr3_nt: TGTGCCAGCAGTTTCCCTACTAGGGGGCGAGGCGGGAGGGCCACGACAGATACGCAGTATTTT

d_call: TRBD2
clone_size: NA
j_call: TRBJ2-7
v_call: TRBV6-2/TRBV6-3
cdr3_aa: CASSSSGTPYEQYF
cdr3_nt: TGTGCCAGCAGTTCTAGCGGGACCCCCTACGAGCAGTACTTC

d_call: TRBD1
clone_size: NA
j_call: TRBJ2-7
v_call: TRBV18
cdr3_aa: CASSPPWTGEGYEQYF
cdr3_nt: TGTGCCAGCTCACCACCGTGGACAGGGGAAGGCTACGAGCAGTACTTC

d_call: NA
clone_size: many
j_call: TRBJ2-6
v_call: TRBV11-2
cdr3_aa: CASSLVGGTGANVLTF
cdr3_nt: TGTGCCAGCAGCTTAGTAGGGGGGACTGGGGCCAACGTCCTGACTTTC

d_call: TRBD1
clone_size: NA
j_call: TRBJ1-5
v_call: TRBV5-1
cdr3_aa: CASSLGTRDSIQHF
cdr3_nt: TGCGCCAGCAGCTTGGGTACCCGGGACAGTATCCAGCATTTT

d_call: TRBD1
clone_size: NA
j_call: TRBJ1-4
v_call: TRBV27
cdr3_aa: CASRVQGASNEKLFF
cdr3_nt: TGTGCCAGCAGAGTACAGGGGGCCTCTAATGAAAAACTGTTTTTT

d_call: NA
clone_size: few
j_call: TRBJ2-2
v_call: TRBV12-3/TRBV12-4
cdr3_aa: CASGRLNTNTGELFF
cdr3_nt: TGTGCCAGCGGCAGGCTAAACACGAACACCGGGGAGCTGTTTTTT

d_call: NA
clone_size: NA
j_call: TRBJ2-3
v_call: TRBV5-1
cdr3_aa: CASSFRFRERSSSTDTQYF
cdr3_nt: TGCGCCAGCAGTTTCAGGTTCCGGGAGCGATCCTCTAGCACAGATACGCAGTATTTC

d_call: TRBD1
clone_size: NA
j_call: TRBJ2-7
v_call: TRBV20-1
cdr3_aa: CSAARQGYEQYF
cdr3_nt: TGCAGTGCTGCCCGACAGGGGTACGAGCAGTACTTC

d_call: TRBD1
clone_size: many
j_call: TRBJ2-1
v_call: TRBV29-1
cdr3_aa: CSVEGAEGQGSYNEQFF
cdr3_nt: TGCAGCGTTGAAGGAGCTGAGGGACAGGGCTCCTACAATGAGCAGTTCTTC

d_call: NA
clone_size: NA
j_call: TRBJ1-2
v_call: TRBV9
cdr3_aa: CASSVHDGDYGYTF
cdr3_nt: TGTGCCAGCAGCGTTCATGACGGGGACTATGGCTACACCTTC

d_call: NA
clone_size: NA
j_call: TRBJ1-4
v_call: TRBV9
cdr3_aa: CASSAKWVVPEKLFF
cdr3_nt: TGTGCCAGCAGCGCAAAGTGGGTCGTACCTGAAAAACTGTTTTTT

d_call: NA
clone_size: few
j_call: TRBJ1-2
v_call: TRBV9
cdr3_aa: CASSVEGGRSYGYTF
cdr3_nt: TGTGCCAGCAGCGTAGAGGGGGGAAGGAGCTATGGCTACACCTTC

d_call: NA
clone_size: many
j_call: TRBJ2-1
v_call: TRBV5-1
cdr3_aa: CASMLEAGALYNEQFF
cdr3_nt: TGCGCCAGCATGCTCGAGGCTGGGGCCCTTTACAATGAGCAGTTCTTC

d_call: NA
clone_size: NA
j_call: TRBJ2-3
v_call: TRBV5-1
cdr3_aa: CASSLDVGGTDTQYF
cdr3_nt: TGCGCCAGCAGCTTGGATGTGGGCGGCACAGATACGCAGTATTTT